Shown below are 10 T cell receptor beta chains from a single sample sequenced in a study of identifying expanded T cells in peripheral blood. Generated by immunoSEQ multiplex PCR, the TCRdb table keeps only in-frame clones and is missing some. The sample lists 95,000 to 150,000 clones, approximately 84% occurring once. Sequencing was carried out using blood. All receptors come from a person aged 18 to 75 in good health.

This chain joins TRBV7-6 and TRBJ2-1; TRBD1 matches at 7 bases. The CDR3 has 15 amino acids. After removal of 1 base from V and 5 bases from J, the junction contained 5 bases not matched to a gene. Germline V gene lookup returns CDR1 SGHVS and CDR2 FNYEAQ. CDR3 amino acids: CASSLEPGTDNEQFF. CDR3 DNA: TGTGCCAGCAGCTTAGAACCCGGGACAGACAATGAGCAGTTCTTC.

This chain joins TRBV6-6 and TRBJ1-2; D is uncertain. The CDR3 loop spans 11 amino acids. V lost 2 bases and J 7 bases, leaving 5 bases between the germline ends. Germline assignment: CDR1 MNHNY and CDR2 SVGAGI (reference sequence). CDR3 DNA: TGTGCCAGCAGTTACGCGGTTGGCTACACCTTC. The encoded protein is CASSYAVGYTF.

This CDR3 reads CASSQAGYYGYTF. DNA for the CDR3: TGTGCCAGCAGCCAGGCTGGGTACTATGGCTACACCTTC. The chain joins TRBV5-6 to TRBJ1-2, with unresolved D. This CDR3 contains 13 residues. Germline CDR1 is SGHDT and CDR2 is YYEEEE. Trimming took 4 bases from V and 3 from J, leaving 10 bases between them.

This chain connects TRBV7-8 to TRBJ2-1; D not resolved. With 1 base removed from V and 2 bases from J, the gap between germline ends came to 9 bases. From germline, CDR1 is SGHVS and CDR2 FQNEAQ. The CDR3 spans 15 residues. The CDR3 spells CASSLDLGTYNEQFF. The CDR3 nucleotides are TGTGCCAGCAGCTTAGATTTGGGGACCTACAATGAGCAGTTCTTC.

This chain links TRBV4-1 with TRBJ1-6, with TRBD1 identical over 11 bases. The CDR3 covers 15 residues. Germline loops: CDR1 MGHRA, CDR2 YSYEKL. J was trimmed by 10 bases and V by 1 base; bases with no gene match: 3. CDR3 nucleotide sequence: TGCGCCAGCAGCCAAGGGACAGGGGGCATGTCACCCCTCCACTTT. The encoded protein is CASSQGTGGMSPLHF.

The chain carries TRBV28 and TRBJ1-1; D not certain. V shed 3 bases and J shed 7 bases, with 9 bases lying between them. The length of the CDR3 is 12 residues. CDR1 is MDHEN, CDR2 SYDVKM, per germline. In nucleotides, the CDR3 is TGTGCCAGCAGTTTTGAAGGGAGTGAAGCTTTCTTT. Amino acid sequence: CASSFEGSEAFF.

This clone was seen once. The V gene is TRBV10-3, the J gene TRBJ2-3, with D possibly TRBD2 on 5 matching bases. The CDR3 is 14 residues long. The V end was cut by 6 bases, the J end by 0 bases, with 10 bases between. CDR1 and CDR2 (germline): ENHRY, SYGVKD. The CDR3 DNA follows: TGTGCCATCAGACCGGGAACTAGCACAGATACGCAGTATTTT. This sequence encodes CAIRPGTSTDTQYF.

The rearrangement joins TRBV5-6 to TRBJ2-7; TRBD1 matches at 8 bases. V dropped 1 base and J dropped 5; count of bases not matched to a gene: 8. The CDR3 sequence is 15 residues long. The V gene's germline CDR1 is SGHDT and CDR2 YYEEEE. CDR3 bases: TGTGCCAGCAGCTTGTCGCCACAGGGGGGCCACGAGCAGTACTTC. Encoded protein: CASSLSPQGGHEQYF.

Here the CDR3 DNA reads TGTGCCAGCAGCCAAACGGGCACCCCCGAGACCCAGTACTTC. It is translated as CASSQTGTPETQYF. The chain carries TRBV4-2 and TRBJ2-5; D ambiguous. Per germline, CDR1 LGHNA and CDR2 YNFKEQ. Trimming pared 2 bases from V and 5 bases from J, leaving 12 bases between. This CDR3 is 14 amino acids long.

This chain uses TRBV6-1 with TRBJ1-1, with D tentatively TRBD1 (6 bases). The CDR3 has 14 residues. CDR1 and CDR2 (germline): MNHNS, SASEGT. Trimming shortened V by 2 bases and J by 5 bases, and 12 bases separated the two germline ends. The CDR3 DNA reads TGTGCCAGCAGTGAATTAGGGACAACGACTGAAGCTTTCTTT. Translation: CASSELGTTTEAFF.